Reported below is one T cell receptor (beta chain). This specimen comes from a study of blood T cell repertoires in COVID-19. In the study overall: COVID-19 samples from acute and convalescent phases originated in the United States, Italy and Spain. PBMCs, B-cell-depleted T cells, or T cells provided the cDNA or gDNA that made up the material.

Original data processing: The authors estimated nucleated cell counts from reference gene primer amplification. Data came from immunoSEQ multiplex PCR; TCRdb stores just in-frame clones and leaves some out. V, J and clone size derive from that table, while D and trimming were established from the DNA sequence. This table has about 180,000 clones, over 60% appearing once. In germline, CDR1 is SNHLY, CDR2 FYNNEI. CDR3 size: 14 residues. The V gene lost 6 bases and the J gene lost 7 bases, with 16 bases spanning the gap. This rearrangement joins TRBV2 to TRBJ2-4, with D possibly matching TRBD1 (6 bases). This TCR was recovered from an older woman with acute or convalescent COVID-19. Sequencing used peripheral blood. The CDR3 here is CASRDRGQGNIQYF. In nucleotides, the CDR3 is TGTGCCAGCAGAGATCGAGGGCAGGGGAACATTCAGTACTTC.